This T cell receptor (beta chain) was sequenced for a study of blood T cell repertoires in COVID-19. About the study: From the United States, Italy and Spain came samples of acute and convalescent COVID-19.

V was shortened by 3 bases and J by 9 bases, with 19 bases between the two germline ends. Germline CDR1 reads SGHDT; CDR2 reads YYEEEE. This CDR3 region has 16 residues. In the authors' workflow: Amplification from reference gene primers served as the basis for estimated nucleated cell counts. Clones were read by immunoSEQ multiplex PCR, and TCRdb kept only the in-frame ones, dropping some. The V and J calls and clone size come from that table; D and trimming were worked out from the DNA. The sample lists 150,000 to 180,000 clones; under 95% were seen once. The chain couples TRBV5-6 to TRBJ1-6; D gene ambiguous. The TCR comes from a man aged 45-60 years with acute or convalescent COVID-19. Input material: peripheral blood. CDR3 residues: CASSSYLVPPTSPLHF. The DNA of the CDR3 is TGTGCCAGCAGCTCGTACTTGGTCCCCCCAACTTCACCCCTCCACTTT.